These 9 T cell receptor beta chains originate from one sample sequenced in a study of shared clonotypes between healthy human individuals. Sequencing used immunoSEQ multiplex PCR; TCRdb keeps in-frame clones, though not all of them. Found here are roughly 450,000 clones, about four fifths of them singletons; the top ten hold 10% to 15%. Source material: PBMCs. These receptors were obtained from a woman aged 40-49 years in good health. Some clones in this sample may be carry-over from other donors' samples.

The genes are TRBV18 and TRBJ2-7, with D hard to call. The germline V gene has CDR1 KGHSH and CDR2 LQKENI. There are 13 residues in the CDR3. The V end was cut by 4 bases, the J end by 0 bases, with 7 bases between. The CDR3 sequence is CASSLISSYEQYF. In DNA form, the CDR3 reads TGTGCCAGCTCACTCATAAGCTCCTACGAGCAGTACTTC.

In this sample, this clone turned up many times. The chain uses TRBV16 and TRBJ2-5, with D unresolved. CDR3 size: 16 residues. V was pared by 0 bases and J by 2 bases, with 13 bases between. CDR1 KGHSY and CDR2 FQNENV come from the germline V gene. This CDR3 reads CASSQSVGVGQETQYF. In DNA, the CDR3 is TGTGCCAGCAGCCAATCGGTAGGAGTTGGGCAAGAGACCCAGTACTTC.

This clone was seen a handful of times. The chain's CDR3 is CASSIEATGELFF. DNA for the CDR3: TGCGCCAGCAGCATAGAAGCGACCGGGGAGCTGTTTTTT. This sequence joins TRBV5-1 and TRBJ2-2; unclear D gene. Trimming took 4 bases from V and 5 from J, leaving 9 bases between them. Germline V gene lookup returns CDR1 SGHRS and CDR2 YFSETQ. CDR3 length: 13 amino acids.

In regard to this clone: It is likely a read error, because the conserved phenylalanine at the end of the CDR3 is missing. The chain is built from TRBV30 and TRBJ2-3, with unresolved D. CDR3 length: 14 amino acids. Trimming removed 1 base at V and 0 bases at J, with 8 bases between. Germline V CDR1 and CDR2: GTSNPN, SVGIG (reference sequence). The DNA for the CDR3 is TGTGCCTGGAGTGGTTTGAGGAGCACAGATACGCAGTATGTT. Its translation: CAWSGLRSTDTQYV.

This sequence joins TRBV4-3 and TRBJ2-1, with 7 positions matching TRBD2. V was pared by 4 bases and J by 2 bases, with 11 bases of the junction left unmatched. The V gene's germline CDR1 is LGHNA and CDR2 YSLEER. This CDR3 has 17 residues. The CDR3 spells CASSPSGEGNPYNEQFF. CDR3 nucleotides: TGCGCCAGCAGCCCCTCGGGGGAGGGTAATCCCTACAATGAGCAGTTCTTC.

The chain combines TRBV12-5 with TRBJ1-1, with 9 bases lining up with TRBD1. After removal of 1 base from V and 5 bases from J, the junction contained 11 bases not matched to a gene. The CDR3 sequence is 17 residues long. CDR1 LGHNT and CDR2 FRNRAP come from the germline V gene. The DNA of the CDR3 is TGTGCTAGTGGTTTGGGGCCGCCGGGACAGGGCTTTACTGAAGCTTTCTTT. Its translation: CASGLGPPGQGFTEAFF.

The rearrangement joins TRBV30 to TRBJ2-3; D unresolved. Between the trimmed V and J ends, which lost 6 bases and 2 bases, there was a span of 15 bases. This CDR3 region has 14 residues. From germline, CDR1 is GTSNPN and CDR2 SVGIG (reference sequence). CDR3 coding DNA: TGTGCCTGCTTTTTTACCCCTCCCACAGATACGCAGTATTTT. Translation: CACFFTPPTDTQYF.

The chain has TRBV5-1 and TRBJ2-5; D remains ambiguous. In germline, CDR1 is SGHRS, CDR2 YFSETQ. The CDR3 covers 15 residues. The V end lost 1 base, the J end lost 2 bases, and 12 bases lay between the germline ends. The CDR3 DNA follows: TGCGCCAGCAGCTTGATGGGCTGGGCGCAAGAGACCCAGTACTTC. It encodes CASSLMGWAQETQYF.

Only a few counts were recorded for this clone. This sequence joins TRBV6-4 and TRBJ2-1; D perhaps matches TRBD2 (6 bases). This CDR3 contains 13 residues. Trimming took 4 bases from V and 7 from J, leaving 11 bases between them. Germline V gene lookup returns CDR1 MRHNA and CDR2 SNTAGT. The CDR3 nucleotides are TGTGCCAGCAGTGCCCAGGGAGGTAATGAGCAGTTCTTC. Translation: CASSAQGGNEQFF.